This TCR beta chain was sequenced for a study of response to subunit inactivated influenza vaccine. Notes on the study in general: Each seasonal flu vaccination may recruit only limited new T cells, authors suggested.

The V gene's germline CDR1 is SGHRS and CDR2 YFSETQ. Trimming pared 0 bases from V and 10 bases from J, leaving 13 bases between. This CDR3 has 14 amino acids. TCRdb used MiXCR to reprocess the RT-PCR reads, holding one entry per CDR3 protein. Of about 780,000 distinct CDR3 sequences in the sample, 18% were seen once. This clonotype appeared many times. Its matching antigen is unknown. The clonotype comes from a man aged 50 to 60 who received an inactivated influenza vaccine. Here the sequenced sample was PBMCs from blood, taken 5 days after vaccination. V gene TRBV5-1 combines with J gene TRBJ1-4; D gene ambiguous. The CDR3 loop reads CASSLDPRGGKLFF. CDR3 DNA sequence: TGCGCCAGCAGCTTGGATCCACGAGGAGGAAAACTGTTTTTT.